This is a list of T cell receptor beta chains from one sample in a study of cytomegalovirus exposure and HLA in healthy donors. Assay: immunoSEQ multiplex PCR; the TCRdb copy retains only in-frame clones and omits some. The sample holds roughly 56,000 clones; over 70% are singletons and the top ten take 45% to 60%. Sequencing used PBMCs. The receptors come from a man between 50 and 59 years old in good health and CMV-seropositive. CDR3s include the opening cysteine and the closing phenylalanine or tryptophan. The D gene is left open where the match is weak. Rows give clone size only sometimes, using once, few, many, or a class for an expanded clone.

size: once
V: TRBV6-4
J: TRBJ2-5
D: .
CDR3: CASSDLGVETQYF
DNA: TGTGCCAGCAGTGACTTAGGGGTGGAGACCCAGTACTTC

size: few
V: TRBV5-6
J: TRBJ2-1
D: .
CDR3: CASSLTGAGLYNEQFF
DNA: TGTGCCAGCAGCTTGACGGGTGCGGGGCTTTACAATGAGCAGTTCTTC

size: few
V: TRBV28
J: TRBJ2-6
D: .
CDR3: CASKAIGTYPSGANVLTF
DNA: TGTGCCAGCAAGGCTATAGGGACTTACCCCTCTGGGGCCAACGTCCTGACTTTC

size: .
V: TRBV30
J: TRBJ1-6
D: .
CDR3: CAWSAGEYSPLHF
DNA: TGTGCCTGGAGTGCAGGGGAATATTCACCCCTCCACTTT

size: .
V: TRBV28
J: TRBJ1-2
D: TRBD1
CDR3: CASSFAGQPNYGYTF
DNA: TGTGCCAGCAGTTTTGCGGGACAGCCAAACTATGGCTACACCTTC

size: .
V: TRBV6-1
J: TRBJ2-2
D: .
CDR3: CASSTGLPNTGELFF
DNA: TGTGCCAGCAGTACGGGACTGCCGAACACCGGGGAGCTGTTTTTT

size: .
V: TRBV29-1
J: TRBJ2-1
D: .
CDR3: CSVVTRQSSYNEQFF
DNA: TGCAGCGTTGTGACGAGACAGAGCTCCTACAATGAGCAGTTCTTC

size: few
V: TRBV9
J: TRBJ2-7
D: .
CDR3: CASPSQAPSSYAQYF
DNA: TGTGCCAGCCCCTCACAGGCGCCCAGCTCCTACGCGCAGTACTTC

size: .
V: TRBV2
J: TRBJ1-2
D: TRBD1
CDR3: CASTQTGVGYTF
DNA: TGTGCCAGCACCCAGACAGGGGTTGGCTACACCTTC

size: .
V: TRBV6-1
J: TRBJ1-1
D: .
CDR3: CASSTSFPPWTEAFF
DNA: TGTGCCAGCAGCACGAGCTTTCCCCCTTGGACTGAAGCTTTCTTT

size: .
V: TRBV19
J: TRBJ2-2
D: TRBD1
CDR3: CASSKDRTIGELFF
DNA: TGTGCCAGTAGTAAGGACAGGACCATCGGGGAGCTGTTTTTT

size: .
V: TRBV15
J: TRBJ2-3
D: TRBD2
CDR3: CATSGPPGRGDTQYF
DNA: TGTGCCACCAGCGGTCCGCCCGGGAGGGGTGATACGCAGTATTTT

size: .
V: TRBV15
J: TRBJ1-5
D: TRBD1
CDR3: CATSRVSRGDQPQHF
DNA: TGTGCCACCAGCAGAGTTTCCAGGGGGGACCAGCCCCAGCATTTT

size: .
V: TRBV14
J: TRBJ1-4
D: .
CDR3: CASSRRGTNEKLFF
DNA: TGTGCCAGCAGCCGCAGGGGTACTAATGAAAAACTGTTTTTT

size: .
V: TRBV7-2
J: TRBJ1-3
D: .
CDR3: CASSPDIGNTIYF
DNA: TGTGCCAGCAGCCCAGACATCGGAAACACCATATATTTT

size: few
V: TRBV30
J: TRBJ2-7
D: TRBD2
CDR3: CAWSVLAGEEQYF
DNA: TGTGCCTGGAGTGTACTAGCGGGGGAGGAGCAGTACTTC

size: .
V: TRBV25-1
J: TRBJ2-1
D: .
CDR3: CASGPGGSNEQFF
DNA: TGTGCCAGCGGCCCCGGGGGTAGCAATGAGCAGTTCTTC

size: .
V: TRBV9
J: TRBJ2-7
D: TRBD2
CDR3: CASSATMAGVAVQYF
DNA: TGTGCCAGCAGCGCCACCATGGCGGGAGTCGCAGTGCAGTACTTC

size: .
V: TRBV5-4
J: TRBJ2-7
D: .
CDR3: CASSLSMRAGDEQYF
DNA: TGTGCCAGCAGCTTGAGTATGAGGGCCGGCGACGAGCAGTACTTC

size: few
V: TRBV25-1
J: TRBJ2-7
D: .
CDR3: CASSGYEQYF
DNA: TGTGCCAGCAGTGGGTACGAGCAGTACTTC

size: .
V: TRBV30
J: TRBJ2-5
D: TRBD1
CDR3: CAWTSGGSGETQYF
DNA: TGTGCCTGGACGTCAGGGGGCTCGGGAGAGACCCAGTACTTC

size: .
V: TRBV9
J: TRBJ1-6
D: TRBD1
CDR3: CASSPRTGAGSPLHF
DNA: TGTGCCAGCAGCCCGAGGACAGGGGCGGGATCACCCCTCCACTTT

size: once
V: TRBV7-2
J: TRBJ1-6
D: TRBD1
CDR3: CASSLVQTGVNSPLHF
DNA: TGTGCCAGCAGCTTAGTTCAGACAGGGGTTAATTCACCCCTCCACTTT

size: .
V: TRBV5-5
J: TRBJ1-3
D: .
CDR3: CASSLVSGPLGNTIYF
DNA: TGTGCCAGCAGCTTGGTCTCAGGGCCGTTGGGAAACACCATATATTTT

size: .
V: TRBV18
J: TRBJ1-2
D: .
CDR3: CASSQQKGVGYTF
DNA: TGTGCCAGCTCCCAACAGAAAGGGGTTGGCTACACCTTC

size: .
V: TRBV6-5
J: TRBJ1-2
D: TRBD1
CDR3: CASSSSGGGYTF
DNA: TGTGCCAGCAGTTCCTCAGGGGGCGGCTACACCTTC

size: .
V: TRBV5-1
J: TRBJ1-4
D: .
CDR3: CASSLAGGYSTNEKLFF
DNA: TGCGCCAGCAGCTTGGCCGGGGGTTATTCAACTAATGAAAAACTGTTTTTT

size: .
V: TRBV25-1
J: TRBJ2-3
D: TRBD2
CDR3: CASSSGGSTDTQYF
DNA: TGTGCCAGCAGCAGCGGGGGCAGCACAGATACGCAGTATTTT

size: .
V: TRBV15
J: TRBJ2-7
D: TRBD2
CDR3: CATSRDQREYGEQYF
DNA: TGTGCCACCAGCAGAGATCAGCGGGAGTATGGCGAGCAGTACTTC

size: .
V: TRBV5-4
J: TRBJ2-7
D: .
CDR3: CASSSTREAGAYEQYF
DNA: TGTGCCAGCAGCTCGACCAGGGAGGCCGGGGCCTACGAGCAGTACTTC

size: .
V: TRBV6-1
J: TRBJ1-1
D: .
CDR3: CASIQRLSDTEAFF
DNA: TGTGCCAGCATCCAACGGCTTAGCGATACTGAAGCTTTCTTT

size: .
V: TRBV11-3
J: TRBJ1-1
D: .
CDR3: CASSLDRATEAFF
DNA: TGTGCCAGCAGCTTAGATCGAGCTACTGAAGCTTTCTTT

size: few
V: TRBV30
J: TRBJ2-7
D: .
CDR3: CAWSVEEGLTYEQYF
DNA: TGTGCCTGGAGTGTGGAGGAGGGGTTGACCTACGAGCAGTACTTC

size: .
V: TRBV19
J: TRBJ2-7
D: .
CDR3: CASGQSVTEQYF
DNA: TGTGCCAGCGGACAGTCGGTAACCGAGCAGTACTTC

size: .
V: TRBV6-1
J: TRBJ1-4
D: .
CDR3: CASSEVRRTNEKLFF
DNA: TGTGCCAGCAGTGAAGTGAGGAGGACTAATGAAAAACTGTTTTTT

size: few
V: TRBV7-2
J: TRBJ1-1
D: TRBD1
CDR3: CASSLAGTGLSEAFF
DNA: TGTGCCAGCAGCTTAGCCGGGACAGGGCTGTCTGAAGCTTTCTTT

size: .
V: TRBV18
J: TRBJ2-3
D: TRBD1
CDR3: CASSRDRTGSTDTQYF
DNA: TGTGCCAGCTCACGCGATAGGACAGGGAGCACAGATACGCAGTATTTT

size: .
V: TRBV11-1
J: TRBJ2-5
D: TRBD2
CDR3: CASSHWTSEQETQYF
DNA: TGTGCCAGCAGCCACTGGACTAGCGAGCAAGAGACCCAGTACTTC

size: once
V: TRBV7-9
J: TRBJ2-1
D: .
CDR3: CASSLVLANEQFF
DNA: TGTGCCAGCAGCTTAGTTTTAGCCAATGAGCAGTTCTTC

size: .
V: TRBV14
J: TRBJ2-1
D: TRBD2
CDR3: CASSQDTTIAGGLYNEQFF
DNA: TGTGCCAGCAGCCAAGATACGACCATAGCGGGAGGCCTTTACAATGAGCAGTTCTTC

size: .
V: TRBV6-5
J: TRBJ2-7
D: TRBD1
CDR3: CASSYSKQGSYEQYF
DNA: TGTGCCAGCAGTTACTCGAAACAGGGGAGCTACGAGCAGTACTTC

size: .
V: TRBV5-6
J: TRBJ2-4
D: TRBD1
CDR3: CASSIRTGGLVKNIQYF
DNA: TGTGCCAGCAGCATCCGGACAGGGGGCTTAGTCAAAAACATTCAGTACTTC

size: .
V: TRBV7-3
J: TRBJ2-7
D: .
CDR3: CASSTAPGREQYF
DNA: TGTGCCAGCAGCACCGCCCCAGGGCGGGAGCAGTACTTC

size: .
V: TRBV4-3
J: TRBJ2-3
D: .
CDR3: CASSLRTTGTTDTQYF
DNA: TGCGCCAGCAGCCTCAGGACTACCGGGACCACAGATACGCAGTATTTT

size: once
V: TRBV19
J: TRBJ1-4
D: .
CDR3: CASTPGRGVTNEKLFF
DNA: TGTGCCAGTACCCCGGGGCGGGGGGTAACTAATGAAAAACTGTTTTTT

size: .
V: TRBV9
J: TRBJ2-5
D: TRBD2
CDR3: CASSVTSGETQYF
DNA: TGTGCCAGCAGCGTAACTAGCGGCGAGACCCAGTACTTC

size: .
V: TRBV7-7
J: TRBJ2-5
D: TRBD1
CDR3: CASSPGQQETQYF
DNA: TGTGCTAGCAGCCCGGGACAGCAAGAGACCCAGTACTTC

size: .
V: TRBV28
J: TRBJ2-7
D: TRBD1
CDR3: CASNPDRVNYEQYF
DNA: TGTGCCAGCAACCCAGACAGGGTGAACTACGAGCAGTACTTC

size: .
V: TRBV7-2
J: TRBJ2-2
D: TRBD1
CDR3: CASSFSGGTGELFF
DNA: TGTGCCAGCAGCTTTTCAGGGGGCACCGGGGAGCTGTTTTTT

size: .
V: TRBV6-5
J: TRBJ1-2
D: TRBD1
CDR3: CASSSRDRGGYGYTF
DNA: TGTGCCAGCAGTAGCCGGGACAGGGGAGGCTATGGCTACACCTTC

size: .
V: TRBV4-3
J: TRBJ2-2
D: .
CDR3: CASSQDGGYGELFF
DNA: TGCGCCAGCAGCCAAGACGGGGGTTATGGGGAGCTGTTTTTT

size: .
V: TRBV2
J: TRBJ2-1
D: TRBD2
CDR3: CASRWTSGGSSYNEQFF
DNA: TGTGCCAGCAGATGGACTAGCGGGGGTAGCTCCTACAATGAGCAGTTCTTC